Below are 10 T cell receptor beta chains sequenced from a single sample in a study of cytomegalovirus exposure and HLA in healthy donors. The repertoire was sequenced with immunoSEQ multiplex PCR; TCRdb's copy has only in-frame clones and lacks some. The sample records 100,000 to 150,000 clones, 80% to 90% being singletons. Specimen: PBMCs. The receptors originated from a woman between 18 and 29 years old in good health and CMV-seronegative.

The gene calls are TRBV2 and TRBJ1-1; D is possibly TRBD1 (5 bases). The CDR3 is made up of 16 amino acids. Between the trimmed V and J ends, which lost 5 bases and 0 bases, there was a span of 16 bases. Germline V gene sequence: CDR1 SNHLY, CDR2 FYNNEI. This CDR3 is CASSFPLETVNTEAFF. The CDR3, as DNA: TGTGCCAGCAGTTTCCCCTTAGAGACAGTGAACACTGAAGCTTTCTTT.

V and J are TRBV29-1 and TRBJ2-7; 8 nucleotides agree with TRBD1. The CDR3 is made up of 12 amino acids. Germline trimming cut 7 bases from V and 3 bases from J; bases unmatched to any gene: 5. CDR1 is SQVTM and CDR2 is ANQGSEA in the germline V gene. CDR3 DNA sequence: TGCAGCGGGGGGACAGGAGTCTACGAGCAGTACTTC. The encoded protein is CSGGTGVYEQYF.

Remarks on this clone: The junction and the germline gene differ at one end; a read error may be behind it. The chain links TRBV7-9 to TRBJ2-5; TRBD2 is a possible D gene (6 bases). Germline loops: CDR1 SEHNR, CDR2 FQNEAQ (reference sequence). CDR3 size: 13 residues. DNA of the CDR3: TGTGCCAGCAGCGCGTGGGCGGGAAGCCCCGAAGACTTC. Translating gives CASSAWAGSPEDF.

This clone appeared a single time. The chain is built from TRBV29-1 and TRBJ1-1; tentative D call: TRBD1 (6 bases). The CDR3 spans 13 residues. Trimming cost V 1 base and J 2 bases, with 8 bases left between them. CDR1 is SQVTM and CDR2 is ANQGSEA in the germline V gene. The CDR3 loop is CSVEGQVNTEAFF. CDR3 nucleotide sequence: TGCAGCGTTGAAGGACAGGTAAACACTGAAGCTTTCTTT.

This clone appeared once. The rearrangement links TRBV18 to TRBJ2-7; TRBD1 is a possible D gene (6 bases). This CDR3 has 15 residues. V gave up 3 bases and J gave up 5 bases, with 17 bases separating them. CDR1 is KGHSH, CDR2 LQKENI, per germline. CDR3 DNA sequence: TGTGCCAGCTCACCTTTAACAGGGAACTACGACGAGCAGTACTTC. It is translated as CASSPLTGNYDEQYF.

The chain uses TRBV7-9 and TRBJ1-6, with D hard to call. Trimming stripped 5 bases from V and 6 bases from J, with 8 bases between. The CDR3 consists of 13 residues. In germline, CDR1 is SEHNR, CDR2 FQNEAQ (reference sequence). The CDR3 is CASSHESNSPLHF. As DNA, the CDR3 is TGTGCCAGCAGCCATGAGTCTAATTCACCCCTCCACTTT. Full variable domain (outside the CDR3, taken from reference TRBV7-9 and TRBJ1-6): DTGVSQNPRHKITKRGQNVTFRCDPISEHNRLYWYRQTLGQGPEFLTYFQNEAQLEKSRLLSDRFSAERPKGSFSTLEIQRTEQGDSAMYLCASSHESNSPLHFGNGTRLTVT.

The chain is built from TRBV6-1 and TRBJ2-7; weak D call: TRBD1 (7 bases). V was shortened by 5 bases and J by 2 bases, with 16 bases between the two germline ends. This CDR3 has 15 amino acids. The V gene's germline CDR1 is MNHNS and CDR2 SASEGT. In DNA form, the CDR3 reads TGTGCCAGCAGTTCGCGGGACAGTGAAACCTACGAGCAGTACTTC. Protein: CASSSRDSETYEQYF.

The CDR3: CASSPQAGDTEAFF. In nucleotides, the CDR3 is TGTGCCAGCAGCCCGCAGGCCGGGGACACTGAAGCTTTCTTT. This sequence joins TRBV7-3 and TRBJ1-1; D remains unclear. CDR3 length: 14 amino acids. The germline V and J ends were trimmed by 5 bases and 3 bases, with 13 bases remaining between them. The germline CDR1 and CDR2 sequences are SGHTA and FQGTGA.

This chain links TRBV15 with TRBJ1-1; D not certain. Germline CDR1 LNHNV, CDR2 YYDKDF (reference sequence). V was trimmed by 1 base and J by 1 base, leaving 10 bases between them. This CDR3 region has 15 residues. The CDR3 loop is CATSRVRISNTEAFF. The CDR3 DNA reads TGTGCCACCAGCAGAGTCAGGATTTCGAACACTGAAGCTTTCTTT.

Only a few counts were recorded for this clone. J is TRBJ1-2 and V is TRBV13, with 8 bases lining up with TRBD1. The germline V gene has CDR1 PRHDT and CDR2 FYEKMQ (reference sequence). V shed 8 bases, J shed 2 bases, and the junction held 7 bases outside the gene matches. The CDR3 extends over 14 amino acids. The CDR3 spells CASLANRGNYGYTF. CDR3 in DNA: TGTGCCAGCCTAGCTAACAGGGGGAACTATGGCTACACCTTC.